This entry describes one TCR beta chain. This receptor's antigen is unknown. No base qualities exist here, and no much larger clone lies one base off it. Ficoll-Paque density gradient centrifugation was the method used to isolate PBMCs. The sample originates from a study of T-cell memory formation after mild COVID-19 (TCRdb year 2021). For context, the study as a whole: Most TCR sequence clusters were specific to one of the two donors. Two young, previously healthy adult volunteers made up the cohort, one male and one female. Longitudinal TCRalpha and TCRbeta repertoire sequencing tracked T-cell clones expanding and contracting after mild COVID-19 in two donors. Points the paper makes about the study in general: Contracting CD4+ clones turned up mainly in the CM and EM memory subsets, whereas EMRA was where CD8+ clones were enriched. Balanced CD4/CD8 phenotypes were observed for clones contracting from day 15 to 85, whereas a bias towards CD4+ was observed for a second wave of clones expanding from day 15 to 37. SARS-CoV-2 specificity was not confirmed for the second-wave clones peaking on day 37. Only two mild cases were covered by the study, and larger cohorts that include severe cases with pre-infection samples were considered necessary. Some responding clones were detected in pre-infection memory, suggesting pre-existing cross-reactive memory T cells joined the SARS-CoV-2 response.

TCRdb names Illumina NovaSeq 6000 as the instrument used. cDNA libraries for TCRalpha and TCRbeta were prepared by 5'RACE using constant-segment primers, with sample barcodes and unique molecular identifiers added. Trizol reagent was used to extract RNA from every sample. Amplification of the libraries took two PCR steps, and the second step added a second sample barcode plus Illumina TruSeq adapters. Sequencing of libraries was performed on an Illumina NovaSeq with 2 x 150 bp paired-end reads. The paper's processing steps were these. Reads were demultiplexed and collapsed into UMI-guided consensus sequences with migec v1.2.7. Using mixcr v2.1.11, the UMI consensuses were aligned to TRA and TRB V and J templates and assembled into clonotypes. A clonotype was counted as expanded or contracted only when both edgeR and NoisET called the clonotype significant, with the noise models trained on biological replicates. edgeR calls used a false discovery rate-adjusted p below 0.01 and a log2 fold-change threshold of 1. PCA with hierarchical clustering of max-normalized trajectories of the 1000 most abundant clonotypes was used as exploratory dynamics analysis. The CD4 or CD8 phenotype of responding clones was assigned using the separately sequenced CD4+ and CD8+ repertoires. TCRdb ran its own pipeline on the public reads, namely fastp trimming at Q25 and MiXCR clone calling, and kept in-frame beta chains. Rows are unified per CDR3 protein, each entry keeping the most common DNA and genes. The V and J calls follow TCRdb's processing rather than the paper's. This sample comprises fewer than 200,000 distinct CDR3 sequences, 20% to 25% of them detected only once. The top ten constitute around 23% of the sample.

Unmatched junction bases come to 6, with V trimmed by 6 bases and J by 3 bases. For CDR1 and CDR2, the germline V gene (reference sequence) lists SEHNR and FQNEAQ. Including cysteine and phenylalanine, the CDR3 has 16 amino acids. Of all the DNA, just the CDR3 is kept, 48 bases in frame from base 1. Sequenced material: PBMCs or a T cell subset sorted from them (not recorded which). The sequence was obtained from an adult woman who had mild COVID-19 (a few samples of this study predate the infection). The sample titles of this study are shuffled in the database, so cell type and time point are left out; the donor was told from shared clones. The chain links TRBV7-9 with TRBJ2-2, and 11 bases in between align with TRBD1. CDR3 region: CASRIGQGAHTGELFF. In nucleotide form, the sequence is TGTGCCAGCAGGATCGGACAGGGGGCTCACACCGGGGAGCTGTTTTTT.